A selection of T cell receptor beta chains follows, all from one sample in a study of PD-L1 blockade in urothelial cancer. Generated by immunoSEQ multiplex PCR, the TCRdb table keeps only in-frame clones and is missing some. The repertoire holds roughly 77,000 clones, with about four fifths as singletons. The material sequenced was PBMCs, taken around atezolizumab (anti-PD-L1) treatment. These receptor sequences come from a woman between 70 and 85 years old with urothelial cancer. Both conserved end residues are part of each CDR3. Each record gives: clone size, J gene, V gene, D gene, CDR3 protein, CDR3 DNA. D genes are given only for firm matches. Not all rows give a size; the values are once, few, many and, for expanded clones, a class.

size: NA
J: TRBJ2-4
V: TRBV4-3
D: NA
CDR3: CASSQHLTPGEGNIQYF
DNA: TGCGCCAGCAGCCAACACCTTACCCCAGGGGAGGGAAACATTCAGTACTTC

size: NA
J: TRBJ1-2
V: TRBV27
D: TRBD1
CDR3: CASSWDRGANYGYTF
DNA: TGTGCCAGCAGTTGGGACAGGGGAGCTAACTATGGCTACACCTTC

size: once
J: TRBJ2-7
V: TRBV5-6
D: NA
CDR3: CASSLDREGRYEQYF
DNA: TGTGCCAGCAGCTTGGACAGGGAGGGGAGATACGAGCAGTACTTC

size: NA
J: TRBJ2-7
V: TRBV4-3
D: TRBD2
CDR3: CASSQELAGGPHEQYF
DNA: TGCGCCAGCAGCCAAGAACTAGCGGGGGGGCCCCACGAGCAGTACTTC

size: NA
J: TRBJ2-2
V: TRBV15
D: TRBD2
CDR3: CATSRDLGTSGVAGELFF
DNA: TGTGCCACCAGCAGAGATCTCGGGACTAGCGGGGTGGCCGGGGAGCTGTTTTTT

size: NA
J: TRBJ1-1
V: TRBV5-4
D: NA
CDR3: CASSLVGLGGMNTEAFF
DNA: TGTGCCAGCAGCTTGGTGGGTCTCGGGGGGATGAACACTGAAGCTTTCTTT

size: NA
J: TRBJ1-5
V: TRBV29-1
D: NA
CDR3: CSAQWGGGQPQHF
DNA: TGCAGCGCCCAATGGGGGGGCGGGCAGCCCCAGCATTTT

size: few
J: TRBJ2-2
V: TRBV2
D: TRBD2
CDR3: CASTSGTTNTGELFF
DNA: TGTGCCAGCACCAGCGGGACCACGAACACCGGGGAGCTGTTTTTT

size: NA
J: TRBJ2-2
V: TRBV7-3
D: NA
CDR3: CASSLQGSLSTGELFF
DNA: TGTGCCAGCAGCTTACAGGGGAGTCTTAGCACCGGGGAGCTGTTTTTT

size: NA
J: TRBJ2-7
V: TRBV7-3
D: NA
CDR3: CASSLNGGYYEQYF
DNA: TGTGCCAGCAGCTTAAATGGAGGTTACTACGAGCAGTACTTC

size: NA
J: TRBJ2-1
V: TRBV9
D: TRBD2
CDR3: CASSPRSAGYNEQFF
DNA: TGTGCCAGCAGCCCTCGTTCAGCGGGGTACAATGAGCAGTTCTTC

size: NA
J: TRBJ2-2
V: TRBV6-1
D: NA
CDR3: CASPRRGELFF
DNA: TGTGCCAGCCCGCGTCGCGGGGAGCTGTTTTTT

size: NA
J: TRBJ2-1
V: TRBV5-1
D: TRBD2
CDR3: CASSLAGTSTMLEQFF
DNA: TGCGCCAGCAGCTTGGCCGGGACTAGTACTATGCTTGAGCAGTTCTTC

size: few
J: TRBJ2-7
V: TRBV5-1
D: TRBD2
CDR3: CASRRTSGRYYEQYF
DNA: TGCGCCAGCAGGAGAACTAGCGGGAGATACTACGAGCAGTACTTC

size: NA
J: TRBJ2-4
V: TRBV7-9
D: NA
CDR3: CASGRGEVNIQYF
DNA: TGTGCCAGCGGTCGGGGTGAGGTAAACATTCAGTACTTC

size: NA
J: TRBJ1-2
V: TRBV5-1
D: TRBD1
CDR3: CASSLVYRGRKGYGYTF
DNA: TGCGCCAGCAGCTTGGTTTATAGGGGGCGCAAAGGGTATGGCTACACCTTC

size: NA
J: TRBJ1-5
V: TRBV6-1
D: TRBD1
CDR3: CASSAYNRGLGGNQPQHF
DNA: TGTGCCAGCAGTGCATACAACAGGGGGCTTGGGGGCAATCAGCCCCAGCATTTT

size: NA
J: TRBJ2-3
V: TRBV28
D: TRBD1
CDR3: CASKGGQGASTDTQYF
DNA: TGTGCCAGCAAAGGGGGGCAGGGGGCATCGACAGATACGCAGTATTTT

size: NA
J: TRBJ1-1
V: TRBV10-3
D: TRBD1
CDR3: CAISADRDTEAFF
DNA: TGTGCCATCAGTGCGGACAGGGATACTGAAGCTTTCTTT